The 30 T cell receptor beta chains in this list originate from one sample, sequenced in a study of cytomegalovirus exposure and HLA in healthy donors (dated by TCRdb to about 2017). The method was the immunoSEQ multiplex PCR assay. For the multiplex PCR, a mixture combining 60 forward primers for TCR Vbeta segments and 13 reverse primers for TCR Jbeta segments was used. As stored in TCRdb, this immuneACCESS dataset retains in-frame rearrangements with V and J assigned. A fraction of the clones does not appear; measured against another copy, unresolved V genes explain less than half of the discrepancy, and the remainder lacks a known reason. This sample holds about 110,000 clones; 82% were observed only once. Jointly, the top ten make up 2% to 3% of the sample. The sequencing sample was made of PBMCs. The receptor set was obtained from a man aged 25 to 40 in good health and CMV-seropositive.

DNA for the CDR3: TGTGCCAGCAGGGAAGACGAAGGCACAGATACGCAGTATTTT. Amino acids: CASREDEGTDTQYF. This chain uses TRBV19 with TRBJ2-3, with D maybe TRBD1 (5 bases). With 9 bases removed from V and 1 base from J, the gap between germline ends came to 14 bases. The CDR3 consists of 14 residues. Germline loops: CDR1 LNHDA, CDR2 SQIVND (reference sequence).

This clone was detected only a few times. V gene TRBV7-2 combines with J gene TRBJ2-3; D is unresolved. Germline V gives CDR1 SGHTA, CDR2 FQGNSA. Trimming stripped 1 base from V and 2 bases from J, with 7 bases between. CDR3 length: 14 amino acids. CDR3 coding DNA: TGTGCCAGCAGCTTAGACAGCCCCACAGATACGCAGTATTTT. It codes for CASSLDSPTDTQYF.

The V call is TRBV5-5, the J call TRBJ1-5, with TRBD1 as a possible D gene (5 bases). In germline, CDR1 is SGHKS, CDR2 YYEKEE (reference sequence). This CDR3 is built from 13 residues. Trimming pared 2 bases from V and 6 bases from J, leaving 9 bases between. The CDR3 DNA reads TGTGCCAGCAGCTTCCAGGGAGGTCAGCCCCAGCATTTT. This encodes CASSFQGGQPQHF. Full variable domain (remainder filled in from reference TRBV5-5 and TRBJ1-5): DAGVTQSPTHLIKTRGQQVTLRCSPISGHKSVSWYQQVLGQGPQFIFQYYEKEERGRGNFPDRFSARQFPNYSSELNVNALLLGDSALYLCASSFQGGQPQHFGDGTRLSIL.

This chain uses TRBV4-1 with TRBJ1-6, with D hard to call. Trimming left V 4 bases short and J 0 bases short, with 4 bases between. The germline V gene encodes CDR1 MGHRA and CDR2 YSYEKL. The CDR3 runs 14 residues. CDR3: CASSLYSYNSPLHF. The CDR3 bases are TGCGCCAGCAGCCTTTACTCCTATAATTCACCCCTCCACTTT.

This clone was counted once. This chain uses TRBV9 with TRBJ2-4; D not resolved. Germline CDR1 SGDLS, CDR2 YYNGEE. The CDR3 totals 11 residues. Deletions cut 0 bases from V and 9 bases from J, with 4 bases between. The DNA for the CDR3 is TGTGCCAGCAGCGTAGCTATCATTCAGTACTTC. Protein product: CASSVAIIQYF.

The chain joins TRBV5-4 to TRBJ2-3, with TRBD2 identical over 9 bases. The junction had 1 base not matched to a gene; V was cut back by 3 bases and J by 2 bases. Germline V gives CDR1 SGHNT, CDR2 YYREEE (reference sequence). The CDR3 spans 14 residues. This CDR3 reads CASSSGLATDTQYF. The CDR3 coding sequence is TGTGCCAGCAGCTCGGGACTAGCCACAGATACGCAGTATTTT.

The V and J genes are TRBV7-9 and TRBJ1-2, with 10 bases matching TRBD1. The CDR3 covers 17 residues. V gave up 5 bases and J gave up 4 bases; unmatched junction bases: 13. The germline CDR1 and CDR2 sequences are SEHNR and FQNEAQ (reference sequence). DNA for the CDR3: TGTGCCAGCAGCAATACCGGGACAGGGGACTTAGGCTATGGCTACACCTTC. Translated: CASSNTGTGDLGYGYTF. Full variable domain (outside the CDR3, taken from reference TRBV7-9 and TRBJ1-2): DTGVSQNPRHKITKRGQNVTFRCDPISEHNRLYWYRQTLGQGPEFLTYFQNEAQLEKSRLLSDRFSAERPKGSFSTLEIQRTEQGDSAMYLCASSNTGTGDLGYGYTFGSGTRLTVV.

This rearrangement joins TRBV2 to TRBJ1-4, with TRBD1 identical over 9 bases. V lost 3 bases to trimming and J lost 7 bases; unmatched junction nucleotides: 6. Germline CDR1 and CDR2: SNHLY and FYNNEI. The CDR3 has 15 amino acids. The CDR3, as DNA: TGTGCCAGCAGTGAGGGACAGGGACCGGGTGAAAAACTGTTTTTT. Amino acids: CASSEGQGPGEKLFF.

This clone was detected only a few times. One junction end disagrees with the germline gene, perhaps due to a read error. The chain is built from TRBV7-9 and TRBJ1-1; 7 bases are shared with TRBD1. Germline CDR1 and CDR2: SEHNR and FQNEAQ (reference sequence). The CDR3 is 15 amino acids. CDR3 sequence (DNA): TGTTCCAGCAGCTTAGCTGGGACAGTGAACACTGAAGCTTTCTTT. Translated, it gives CSSSLAGTVNTEAFF.

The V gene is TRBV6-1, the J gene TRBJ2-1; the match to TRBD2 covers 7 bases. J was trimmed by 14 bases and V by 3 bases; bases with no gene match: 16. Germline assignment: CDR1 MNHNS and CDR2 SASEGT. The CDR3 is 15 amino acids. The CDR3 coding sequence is TGTGCCAGCAGTGAGAGGGCGGGGGAGGTCCCCGGAGAGTTCTTC. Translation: CASSERAGEVPGEFF.

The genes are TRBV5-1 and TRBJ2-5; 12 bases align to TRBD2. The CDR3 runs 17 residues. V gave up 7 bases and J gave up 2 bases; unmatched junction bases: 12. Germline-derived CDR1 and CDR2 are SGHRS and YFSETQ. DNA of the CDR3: TGCGCCAGCCACAGATCTACTAGCGGGGGGCTACAAGAGACCCAGTACTTC. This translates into CASHRSTSGGLQETQYF.

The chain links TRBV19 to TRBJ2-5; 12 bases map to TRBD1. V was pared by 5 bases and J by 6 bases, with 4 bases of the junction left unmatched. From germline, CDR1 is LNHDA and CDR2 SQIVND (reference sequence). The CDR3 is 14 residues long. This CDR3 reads CASSGTGGVQTQYF. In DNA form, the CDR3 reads TGTGCCAGTAGTGGGACAGGGGGCGTGCAGACCCAGTACTTC.

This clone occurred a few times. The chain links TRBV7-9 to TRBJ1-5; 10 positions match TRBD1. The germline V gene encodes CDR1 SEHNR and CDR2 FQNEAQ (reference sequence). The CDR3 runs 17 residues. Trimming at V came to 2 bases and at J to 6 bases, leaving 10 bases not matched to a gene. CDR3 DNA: TGTGCCAGCAGCTTAAGCCGGGACAGGGGAAGGACTCAGCCCCAGCATTTT. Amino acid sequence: CASSLSRDRGRTQPQHF.

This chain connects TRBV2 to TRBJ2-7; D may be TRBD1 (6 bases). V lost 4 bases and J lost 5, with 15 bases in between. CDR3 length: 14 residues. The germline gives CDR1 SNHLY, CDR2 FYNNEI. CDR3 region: CASSVFGAGDEQYF. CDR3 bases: TGTGCCAGCAGTGTGTTCGGTGCAGGGGACGAGCAGTACTTC.

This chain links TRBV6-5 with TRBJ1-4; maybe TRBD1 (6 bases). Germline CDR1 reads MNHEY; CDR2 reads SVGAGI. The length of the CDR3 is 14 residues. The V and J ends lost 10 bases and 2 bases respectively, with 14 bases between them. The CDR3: CATQRGFTNEKLFF. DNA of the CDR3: TGTGCCACCCAAAGGGGGTTCACTAATGAAAAACTGTTTTTT.

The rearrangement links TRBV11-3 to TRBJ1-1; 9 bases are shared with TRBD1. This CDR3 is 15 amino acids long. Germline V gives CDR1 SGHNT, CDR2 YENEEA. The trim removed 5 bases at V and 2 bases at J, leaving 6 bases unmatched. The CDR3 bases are TGTGCCAGCAGCAGACAGGGGGGTCAAAACACTGAAGCTTTCTTT. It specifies CASSRQGGQNTEAFF. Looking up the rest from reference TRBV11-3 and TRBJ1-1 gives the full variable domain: EAGVVQSPRYKIIEKKQPVAFWCNPISGHNTLYWYLQNLGQGPELLIRYENEEAVDDSQLPKDRFSAERLKGVDSTLKIQPAELGDSAVYLCASSRQGGQNTEAFFGQGTRLTVV.

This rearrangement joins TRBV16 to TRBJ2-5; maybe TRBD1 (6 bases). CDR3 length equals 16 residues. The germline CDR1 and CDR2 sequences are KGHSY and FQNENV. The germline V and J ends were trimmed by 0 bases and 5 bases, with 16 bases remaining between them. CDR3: CASSQSDPGAGETQYF. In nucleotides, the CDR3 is TGTGCCAGCAGCCAATCAGACCCAGGGGCTGGTGAGACCCAGTACTTC.

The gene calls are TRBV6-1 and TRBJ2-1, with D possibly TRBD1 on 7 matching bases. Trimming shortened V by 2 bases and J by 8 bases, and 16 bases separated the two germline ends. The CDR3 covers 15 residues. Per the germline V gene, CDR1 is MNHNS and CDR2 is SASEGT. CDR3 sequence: CASSEWRGRRDEQFF. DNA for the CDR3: TGTGCCAGCAGTGAATGGAGGGGGCGCCGGGATGAGCAGTTCTTC.

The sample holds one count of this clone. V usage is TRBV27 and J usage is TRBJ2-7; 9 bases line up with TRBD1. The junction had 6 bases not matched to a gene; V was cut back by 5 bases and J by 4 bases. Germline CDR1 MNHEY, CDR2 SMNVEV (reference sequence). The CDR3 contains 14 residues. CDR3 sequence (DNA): TGTGCCAGCAGTCCGGGACAGGGAGCGTACGAGCAGTACTTC. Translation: CASSPGQGAYEQYF.

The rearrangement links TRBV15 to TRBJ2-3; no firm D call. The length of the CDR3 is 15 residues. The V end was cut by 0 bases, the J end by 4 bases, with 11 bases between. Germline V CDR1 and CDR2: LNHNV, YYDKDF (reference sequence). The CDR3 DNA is TGTGCCACCAGCAGAGATGGGCAGGCCCCAGATACGCAGTATTTT. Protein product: CATSRDGQAPDTQYF.

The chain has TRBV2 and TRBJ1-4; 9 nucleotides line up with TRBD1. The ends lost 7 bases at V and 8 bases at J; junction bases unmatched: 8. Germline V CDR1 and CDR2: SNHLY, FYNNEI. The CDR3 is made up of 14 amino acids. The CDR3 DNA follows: TGTGCCAGCACCACGGGACAGGGAGGCGAAAAACTGTTTTTT. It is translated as CASTTGQGGEKLFF.

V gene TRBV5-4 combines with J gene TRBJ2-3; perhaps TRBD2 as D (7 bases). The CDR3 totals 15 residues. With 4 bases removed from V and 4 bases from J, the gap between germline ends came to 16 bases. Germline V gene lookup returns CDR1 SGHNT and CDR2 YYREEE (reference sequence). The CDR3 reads CASSGGGGTSDTQYF. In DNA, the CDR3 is TGTGCCAGCAGCGGAGGGGGGGGCACTTCAGATACGCAGTATTTT.

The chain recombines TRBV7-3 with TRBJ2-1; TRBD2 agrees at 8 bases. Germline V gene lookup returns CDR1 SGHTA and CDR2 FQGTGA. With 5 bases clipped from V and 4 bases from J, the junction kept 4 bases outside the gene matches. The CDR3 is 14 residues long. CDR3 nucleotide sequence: TGTGCCAGCAGCCGGGGGGGGGAGTACAATGAGCAGTTCTTC. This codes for CASSRGGEYNEQFF.

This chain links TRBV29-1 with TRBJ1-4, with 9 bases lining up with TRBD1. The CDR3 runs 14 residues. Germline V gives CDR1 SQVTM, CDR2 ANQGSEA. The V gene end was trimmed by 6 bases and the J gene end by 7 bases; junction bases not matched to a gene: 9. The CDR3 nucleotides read TGCAGCGTAATACCGGGACAGGGAACTGAAAAACTGTTTTTT. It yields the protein CSVIPGQGTEKLFF.

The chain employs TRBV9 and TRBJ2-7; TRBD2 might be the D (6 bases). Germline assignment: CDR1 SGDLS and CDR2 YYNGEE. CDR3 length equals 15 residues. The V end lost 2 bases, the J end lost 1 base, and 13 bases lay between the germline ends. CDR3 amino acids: CASSVYPAGSYEQYF. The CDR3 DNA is TGTGCCAGCAGCGTTTACCCAGCGGGTTCCTACGAGCAGTACTTC.

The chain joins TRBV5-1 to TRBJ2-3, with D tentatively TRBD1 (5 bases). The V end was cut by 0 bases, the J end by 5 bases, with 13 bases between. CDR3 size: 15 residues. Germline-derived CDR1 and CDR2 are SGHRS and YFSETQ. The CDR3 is CASSLVGRAVDTQYF. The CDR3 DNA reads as TGCGCCAGCAGCTTGGTGGGGCGCGCGGTAGATACGCAGTATTTT.

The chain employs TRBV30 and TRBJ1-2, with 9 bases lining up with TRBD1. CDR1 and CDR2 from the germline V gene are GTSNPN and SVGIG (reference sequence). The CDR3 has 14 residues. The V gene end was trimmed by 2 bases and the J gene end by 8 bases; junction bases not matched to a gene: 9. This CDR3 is CAWSLRDRALGYTF. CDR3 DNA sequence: TGTGCCTGGAGTCTCCGGGACAGGGCTCTCGGCTACACCTTC.

The DNA for the CDR3 is TGTGCCAGCAGCTTAGCGGCGGCTTCCTACGAGCAGTACTTC. Translated, it gives CASSLAAASYEQYF. The chain employs TRBV7-9 and TRBJ2-7; D remains unclear. This CDR3 comprises 14 residues. Trimming pared 0 bases from V and 1 base from J, leaving 7 bases between. In germline, CDR1 is SEHNR, CDR2 FQNEAQ (reference sequence).

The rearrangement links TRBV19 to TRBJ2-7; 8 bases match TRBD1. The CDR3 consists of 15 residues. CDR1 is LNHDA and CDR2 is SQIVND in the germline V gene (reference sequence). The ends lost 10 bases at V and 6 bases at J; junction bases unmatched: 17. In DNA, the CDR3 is TGTGCCACCTCTGATTTTGGACAGGGAAGTCCCGAGCAGTACTTC. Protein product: CATSDFGQGSPEQYF. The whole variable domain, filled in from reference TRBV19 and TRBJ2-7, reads DGGITQSPKYLFRKEGQNVTLSCEQNLNHDAMYWYRQDPGQGLRLIYYSQIVNDFQKGDIAEGYSVSREKKESFPLTVTSAQKNPTAFYLCATSDFGQGSPEQYFGPGTRLTVT.

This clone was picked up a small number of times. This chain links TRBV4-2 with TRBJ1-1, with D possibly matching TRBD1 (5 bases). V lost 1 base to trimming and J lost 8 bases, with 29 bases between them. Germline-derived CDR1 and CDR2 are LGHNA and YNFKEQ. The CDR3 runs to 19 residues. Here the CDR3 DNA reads TGTGCCAGCAGCCAAGCGGGGGGGACGAGACAGTTACGCTCTCCAGAAGCTTTCTTT. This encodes CASSQAGGTRQLRSPEAFF.